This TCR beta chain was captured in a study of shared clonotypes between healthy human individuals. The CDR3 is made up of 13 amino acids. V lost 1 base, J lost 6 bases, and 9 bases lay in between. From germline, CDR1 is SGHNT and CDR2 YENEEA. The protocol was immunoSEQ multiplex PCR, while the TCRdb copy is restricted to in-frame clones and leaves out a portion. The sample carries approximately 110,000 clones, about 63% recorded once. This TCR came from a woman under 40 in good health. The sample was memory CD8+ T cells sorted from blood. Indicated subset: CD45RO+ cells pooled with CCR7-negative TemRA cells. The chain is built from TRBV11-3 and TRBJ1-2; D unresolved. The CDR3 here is CASSLGRSHGYTF. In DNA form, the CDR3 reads TGTGCCAGCAGCTTAGGCAGGTCCCATGGCTACACCTTC.